A selection of T cell receptor beta chains follows, all from one sample in a study of PD-1 blockade in classical Hodgkin lymphoma. Generated by immunoSEQ multiplex PCR, the TCRdb table keeps only in-frame clones and is missing some. Found here are 43,000 or so clones, roughly 78% of them singletons; the top ten hold about 39%. This sample comprised peripheral blood mononuclear cells (PBMCs), obtained before the fourth cycle of nivolumab. The source of these receptors is a human donor with classical Hodgkin lymphoma. CDR3s include the opening cysteine and the closing phenylalanine or tryptophan. D genes are given only for firm matches.

v_gene	d_gene	j_gene	len	CDR3aa
TRBV7-9	-	TRBJ2-6	13	CASTKSGANVLTF
TRBV5-6	-	TRBJ1-1	11	CASSLGPEAFF
TRBV5-6	-	TRBJ1-5	12	CASSIYPQPQHF
TRBV4-2	TRBD2	TRBJ2-2	16	CASSTVGGRNTGELFF
TRBV19	-	TRBJ1-4	14	CASSSDRNDEKLFF
TRBV6-6	TRBD1	TRBJ2-1	15	CASSYPGTVSNEQFF
TRBV18	-	TRBJ2-5	16	CASSPNSDWEVETQYF
TRBV7-9	TRBD1	TRBJ1-4	14	CASSFGQGNEKLFF
TRBV29-1	-	TRBJ2-1	13	CSVDKNSYNEQFF
TRBV6-1	TRBD1	TRBJ1-4	14	CASSSGTGVEKLFF
TRBV30	-	TRBJ2-6	12	CAWSSGANVLTF
TRBV7-9	TRBD2	TRBJ2-5	17	CASSLAASSGAGETQYF
TRBV9	-	TRBJ2-5	16	CASSAGWTGRGETQYF
TRBV10-3	-	TRBJ1-2	13	CAISAPGLDGYTF
TRBV2	-	TRBJ1-5	14	CASTLQVLGQPQHF
TRBV6-6	-	TRBJ2-7	15	CASSQGAVGSYEQYF
TRBV27	TRBD1	TRBJ2-3	17	CASIPAGQGRNGATQYF
TRBV6-4	TRBD2	TRBJ2-1	15	CASSEMGGWYNEQFF
TRBV5-6	TRBD1	TRBJ1-3	15	CASSSPGTAGNTIYF
TRBV6-5	-	TRBJ1-5	12	CASRKGDQPQHF
TRBV18	TRBD1	TRBJ1-1	15	CASSPNRGGDTEAFF
TRBV19	-	TRBJ2-5	13	CASSIGLLKTQYF
TRBV7-2	-	TRBJ2-7	13	CASSLPQTYEQYF
TRBV9	-	TRBJ1-4	16	CASSVADTGSNEKLFF
TRBV6-6	TRBD1	TRBJ1-1	15	CASTFTGGVNTEAFF
TRBV19	-	TRBJ1-2	15	CASSFYPGDHYGYTF
TRBV6-5	-	TRBJ2-7	14	CASMGPGATYEQYF
TRBV9	-	TRBJ1-4	15	CASSPTGTTNEKLFF
TRBV2	-	TRBJ2-5	16	CASSTGAGAGQETQYF
TRBV5-1	-	TRBJ2-1	15	CASSLDRPSYNEQFF
TRBV5-4	-	TRBJ2-5	14	CASSLPGVGETQYF
TRBV7-3	-	TRBJ2-1	15	CASSLSGSSYNEQFF
TRBV7-2	-	TRBJ1-3	12	CASASDGNTIYF
TRBV7-2	TRBD2	TRBJ2-7	14	CASSRLAGGGEQYF
TRBV30	-	TRBJ2-7	13	CAWSAAQGHEQYF
TRBV19	-	TRBJ1-2	14	CASSRAGDNYGYTF
TRBV28	-	TRBJ1-6	11	CASSTSAPLHF
TRBV27	TRBD1	TRBJ1-5	15	CASSPDRGLSQPQHF
TRBV7-3	TRBD1	TRBJ2-3	15	CASSLGTGVTDTQYF
TRBV11-3	TRBD1	TRBJ2-5	15	CASSLVGTGVETQYF
TRBV30	TRBD1	TRBJ1-5	13	CAEGADSNQPQHF
TRBV4-2	TRBD1	TRBJ2-3	14	CASSPQGSTDTQYF
TRBV5-1	-	TRBJ1-2	15	CASSLVEGGNYGYTF
TRBV10-3	-	TRBJ1-6	15	CAISDSSSYNSPLHF
TRBV29-1	TRBD1	TRBJ2-5	13	CSVAGQGKETQYF
TRBV2	-	TRBJ2-1	14	CASSFWGAYNEQFF
TRBV18	-	TRBJ2-1	13	CASSPPQNAEQFF
TRBV5-4	TRBD2	TRBJ2-2	15	CASTSGGGSTGELFF